This passage covers 17 T cell receptor beta chains from one sample sequenced in a study of OX40 agonist ivuxolimab in advanced cancers. Produced via immunoSEQ multiplex PCR; TCRdb's table is partial and in-frame only. The data contain under 35,000 clones, less than 80% of them seen just once; the ten biggest clones take up around 9.9%. Material: CD4+ or CD8+ T cells sorted from blood, obtained in a trial of the OX40 agonist ivuxolimab. These TCRs come from an adult with an advanced solid tumor such as melanoma, head and neck, liver or kidney cancer.

The genes are TRBV4-1 and TRBJ2-5; possible D gene TRBD1, 7 bases. The DNA end is more similar to TRBJ2-7, so the J call may be wrong. The CDR3 totals 16 residues. CDR1 is MGHRA, CDR2 YSYEKL, per germline. This CDR3 reads CASSPQGGANSYEQYF. The CDR3 DNA is TGCGCCAGCAGCCCCCAGGGGGGCGCGAATTCCTACGAGCAGTACTTC.

This chain links TRBV5-1 with TRBJ2-5; possibly TRBD1 for D (5 bases). The length of the CDR3 is 14 residues. Germline assignment: CDR1 SGHRS and CDR2 YFSETQ. With 4 bases removed from V and 1 base from J, the gap between germline ends came to 11 bases. The CDR3 sequence: CASSRDSSQETQYF. CDR3 DNA: TGCGCCAGCAGCCGCGACAGTTCCCAAGAGACCCAGTACTTC.

J is TRBJ1-2 and V is TRBV29-1, with 7 nucleotides matching TRBD1. The ends lost 7 bases at V and 6 bases at J; junction bases unmatched: 11. Germline loops: CDR1 SQVTM, CDR2 ANQGSEA. The CDR3 consists of 13 residues. The CDR3 sequence: CSAQIQGGDGYTF. As DNA, the CDR3 is TGCAGCGCCCAAATCCAGGGGGGGGATGGCTACACCTTC.

The V and J genes are TRBV10-1 and TRBJ2-3; 7 nucleotides line up with TRBD2. The CDR3 has 14 amino acids. Trimming at V came to 8 bases and at J to 1 base, leaving 6 bases not matched to a gene. From germline, CDR1 is WNHNN and CDR2 SYGVQD (reference sequence). CDR3 nucleotide sequence: TGCGCCAGCCAGAGGGGAGGGGGCACAGATACGCAGTATTTT. Protein: CASQRGGGTDTQYF.

The rearrangement joins TRBV7-9 to TRBJ2-3; the D is unclear. The V end was cut by 2 bases, the J end by 0 bases, with 9 bases between. Germline V gene lookup returns CDR1 SEHNR and CDR2 FQNEAQ (reference sequence). The CDR3 covers 15 residues. CDR3 in amino acids: CASSLRPASTDTQYF. The CDR3 region has the DNA TGTGCCAGCAGCTTACGACCAGCTAGCACAGATACGCAGTATTTT.

The J gene is TRBJ2-7, the V gene TRBV6-6; D may match TRBD1 or TRBD2 (5 bases each). The CDR3 has 15 residues. Germline CDR1 reads MNHNY; CDR2 reads SVGAGI (reference sequence). The V end lost 0 bases, the J end lost 5 bases, and 14 bases lay between the germline ends. The CDR3 reads CASSYSGTASDEQYF. The CDR3 coding sequence is TGTGCCAGCAGTTACTCGGGGACGGCATCGGACGAGCAGTACTTC.

The rearrangement joins TRBV7-6 to TRBJ2-7; D remains ambiguous. V was shortened by 5 bases and J by 0 bases, with 11 bases between the two germline ends. The germline CDR1 and CDR2 sequences are SGHVS and FNYEAQ. CDR3 length: 14 amino acids. CDR3 sequence (DNA): TGTGCCAGCAGCCGCCCGGGTTTCTCCTACGAGCAGTACTTC. This gives the protein CASSRPGFSYEQYF.

The table lists this clone with a few counts. The V and J genes are TRBV6-1 and TRBJ2-7; 14 bases match TRBD2. This CDR3 region has 15 residues. Germline CDR1 MNHNS, CDR2 SASEGT. Trimming at V came to 2 bases and at J to 5 bases, leaving 2 bases not matched to a gene. The CDR3 nucleotides are TGTGCCAGCAGTGAAAGGACTAGCGGGAGGAACGAGCAGTACTTC. Residues: CASSERTSGRNEQYF.

The V gene is TRBV19, the J gene TRBJ2-1; TRBD2 matches 9 bases. V lost 3 bases, J lost 6 bases, and 3 bases stayed unmatched. The CDR3 covers 14 residues. Germline V gene data show CDR1 as LNHDA and CDR2 as SQIVND (reference sequence). CDR3 sequence: CASSIGGGVNEQFF. The CDR3 bases are TGTGCCAGTAGTATTGGCGGGGGGGTCAATGAGCAGTTCTTC.

This clone was seen just once. This chain links TRBV5-6 with TRBJ2-7; D unclear. The CDR3 has 10 amino acids. The germline V gene encodes CDR1 SGHDT and CDR2 YYEEEE. V was pared by 4 bases and J by 3 bases, with 2 bases between. In nucleotides, the CDR3 is TGTGCCAGCAGCCTCTACGAGCAGTACTTC. This gives the protein CASSLYEQYF.

J is TRBJ2-6 and V is TRBV5-1; the D is unclear. The V gene's germline CDR1 is SGHRS and CDR2 YFSETQ. The CDR3 runs to 21 residues. The V end lost 0 bases, the J end lost 0 bases, and 22 bases lay between the germline ends. CDR3 amino acids: CASSLDPVTNSPLSGANVLTF. The CDR3, as DNA: TGCGCCAGCAGCTTGGATCCGGTCACGAACTCCCCCCTCTCTGGGGCCAACGTCCTGACTTTC.

The chain combines TRBV28 with TRBJ2-7; 7 bases match TRBD2. CDR1 is MDHEN and CDR2 is SYDVKM in the germline V gene. The ends lost 5 bases at V and 4 bases at J; junction bases unmatched: 11. This CDR3 has 15 amino acids. Here the CDR3 reads CASSTTQGLPYEQYF. CDR3 DNA sequence: TGTGCCAGCAGTACCACCCAGGGACTACCATACGAGCAGTACTTC.

This clone was observed once. The V call is TRBV5-1, the J call TRBJ2-2, with a possible D match to TRBD1 (5 bases). There are 15 residues in the CDR3. Trimming pared 2 bases from V and 3 bases from J, leaving 11 bases between. Germline-derived CDR1 and CDR2 are SGHRS and YFSETQ. The CDR3 sequence: CASSFGRVDTGELFF. In DNA, the CDR3 is TGCGCCAGCAGCTTCGGCAGGGTGGACACCGGGGAGCTGTTTTTT.

The J gene is TRBJ1-5, the V gene TRBV19; D is unclear. The length of the CDR3 is 16 residues. Trimming removed 4 bases from V and 1 base from J, with 14 bases in between. Germline V CDR1 and CDR2: LNHDA, SQIVND (reference sequence). The DNA of the CDR3 is TGTGCCAGTAGTAAATGGGGATACCGGAGCAATCAGCCCCAGCATTTT. As protein: CASSKWGYRSNQPQHF.

The J gene is TRBJ2-7, the V gene TRBV6-5, with D perhaps matching TRBD2 (5 bases). The CDR3 loop spans 14 amino acids. V lost 6 bases to trimming and J lost 3 bases, with 15 bases between them. Germline V gives CDR1 MNHEY, CDR2 SVGAGI. The CDR3 here is CASRTRGIRYEQYF. The CDR3 nucleotides are TGTGCCAGCAGGACCCGAGGGATTCGCTACGAGCAGTACTTC.

The gene calls are TRBV5-6 and TRBJ2-7; TRBD1 might be the D (6 bases). V was clipped by 4 bases and J by 2 bases, with 16 bases between them. Per the germline V gene, CDR1 is SGHDT and CDR2 is YYEEEE. The CDR3 length is 15 residues. The DNA of the CDR3 is TGTGCCAGCAGCAAAACAGGGTCCTTTCCCTACGAGCAGTACTTC. Translation gives CASSKTGSFPYEQYF. Full variable domain (remainder filled in from reference TRBV5-6 and TRBJ2-7): DAGVTQSPTHLIKTRGQQVTLRCSPKSGHDTVSWYQQALGQGPQFIFQYYEEEERQRGNFPDRFSGHQFPNYSSELNVNALLLGDSALYLCASSKTGSFPYEQYFGPGTRLTVT.

This clone has only a few counts. This rearrangement joins TRBV6-5 to TRBJ1-6; D ambiguous. This CDR3 is 12 amino acids long. Between the trimmed V and J ends, which lost 7 bases and 6 bases, there was a span of 7 bases. Looked up from germline, CDR1 is MNHEY and CDR2 is SVGAGI. CDR3 DNA: TGTGCCAGCATGACCGGTAATTCACCCCTCCACTTT. This encodes CASMTGNSPLHF.